Following are 21 T cell receptor beta chains from one sample sequenced in a study of shared clonotypes between healthy human individuals. Libraries were prepared by immunoSEQ multiplex PCR; TCRdb keeps only in-frame clonotypes and omits some of them. The top ten hold more than 0.1% of the sample, which has about 2 million clones, roughly 94% seen once. Sequenced: naive CD4+ T cells sorted from blood. The subset here: CD45RA+ positively selected. The receptors were gathered from a young man in good health.

V usage is TRBV6-6 and J usage is TRBJ1-5; no reliable D call. Germline assignment: CDR1 MNHNY and CDR2 SVGAGI (reference sequence). This CDR3 comprises 12 residues. V dropped 10 bases and J dropped 5 bases, with 12 bases sitting between them. The CDR3 DNA reads as TGTGCCACCCAATCGGGCGATCAGCCCCAGCATTTT. Its protein is CATQSGDQPQHF.

The chain links TRBV7-2 to TRBJ2-1; D might be TRBD1 or TRBD2, each matching 6 bases. CDR1 and CDR2 from the germline V gene are SGHTA and FQGNSA. V lost 5 bases and J lost 10, with 15 bases in between. CDR3 length: 13 amino acids. The CDR3 here is CASSPRGPGEQFF. CDR3 sequence (DNA): TGTGCCAGCAGCCCCCGGGGGCCCGGGGAGCAGTTCTTC.

Concerning this clone: One end of the junction does not line up with germline, which may come from a read error. The rearrangement joins TRBV30 to TRBJ2-6; D is tentatively TRBD1 or TRBD2 (7 bases each). The germline gives CDR1 GTSNPN, CDR2 SVGIG (reference sequence). The CDR3 extends over 14 amino acids. CDR3: CAGRGLLGANVLTF. DNA for the CDR3: TGTGCCGGGAGGGGGCTGTTGGGGGCCAACGTCCTGACTTTC.

This clone has a handful of counts. The chain combines TRBV6-5 with TRBJ2-7; D gene uncertain. The CDR3 is 11 amino acids. Germline CDR1 is MNHEY and CDR2 is SVGAGI. The ends were cut back, 6 bases at V and 7 bases at J, with 10 bases in the middle. The CDR3 is CASRSLGEQYF. The CDR3 bases are TGTGCCAGCAGGTCCCTTGGGGAGCAGTACTTC.

The chain couples TRBV6-5 to TRBJ1-6; D is unclear. The CDR3 consists of 14 residues. CDR1 and CDR2 from the germline V gene are MNHEY and SVGAGI. V was cut by 2 bases and J by 7 bases, with 9 bases left in between. The CDR3 DNA is TGTGCCAGCAGTTACGGGGTCCGCAATTCACCCCTCCACTTT. Its protein product is CASSYGVRNSPLHF.

The chain is built from TRBV30 and TRBJ1-2; D is undetermined. The V gene lost 4 bases and the J gene lost 4 bases, with 13 bases spanning the gap. This CDR3 region has 13 residues. The germline V gene has CDR1 GTSNPN and CDR2 SVGIG (reference sequence). CDR3 coding DNA: TGTGCCTGGAAAGGGTCCGCCGGCTATGGCTACACCTTC. It specifies CAWKGSAGYGYTF.

This chain's CDR3 is CASSVDSLNTEAFF. The CDR3 DNA reads TGCGCCAGCAGTGTGGACAGCTTGAACACTGAAGCTTTCTTT. The chain couples TRBV10-1 to TRBJ1-1; tentatively, D is TRBD1 (6 bases). Germline CDR1 is WNHNN and CDR2 is SYGVQD (reference sequence). There are 14 residues in the CDR3. V was trimmed by 4 bases and J by 0 bases, leaving 9 bases between them.

The gene calls are TRBV7-2 and TRBJ2-7, with no clear D. Germline assignment: CDR1 SGHTA and CDR2 FQGNSA. V dropped 1 base and J dropped 5 bases, with 12 bases sitting between them. This CDR3 spans 14 amino acids. The CDR3 loop reads CASSLGAENHEQYF. CDR3 bases: TGTGCCAGCAGCTTAGGCGCGGAGAACCACGAGCAGTACTTC.

The DNA of the CDR3 is TGTGCCAGCAGCCAAGACCCGACGGAGAATACGCAGTATTTT. Translated: CASSQDPTENTQYF. This chain links TRBV4-2 with TRBJ2-3; D call uncertain. The CDR3 extends over 14 amino acids. From germline, CDR1 is LGHNA and CDR2 YNFKEQ. V dropped 0 bases and J dropped 7 bases, with 11 bases sitting between them.

The V gene is TRBV7-9, the J gene TRBJ1-3, with D perhaps matching TRBD1 (5 bases). This CDR3 is built from 16 residues. The V gene lost 4 bases and the J gene lost 4 bases, with 17 bases spanning the gap. Germline V gives CDR1 SEHNR, CDR2 FQNEAQ (reference sequence). The chain's CDR3 is CASSSAAGLVGNTIYF. In DNA, the CDR3 is TGTGCCAGCAGCTCCGCGGCGGGGCTCGTAGGAAACACCATATATTTT. The full variable domain, in which reference TRBV7-9 and TRBJ1-3 provide the parts outside the CDR3, is DTGVSQNPRHKITKRGQNVTFRCDPISEHNRLYWYRQTLGQGPEFLTYFQNEAQLEKSRLLSDRFSAERPKGSFSTLEIQRTEQGDSAMYLCASSSAAGLVGNTIYFGEGSWLTVV.

V gene TRBV19 combines with J gene TRBJ2-7; D is perhaps TRBD1 or TRBD2 (7 bases each). This CDR3 contains 13 residues. The V and J ends lost 5 bases and 7 bases respectively, with 15 bases between them. Germline V gene lookup returns CDR1 LNHDA and CDR2 SQIVND (reference sequence). The CDR3 DNA follows: TGTGCCAGTAGTCCAACAGGGGAGGGGGAGCAGTACTTC. Its translation: CASSPTGEGEQYF.

Note on this clone: Within the sample, other DNA sequences also encode this same CDR3. The V and J genes are TRBV20-1 and TRBJ2-5; D is uncertain. The germline V gene has CDR1 DFQATT and CDR2 SNEGSKA (reference sequence). Trimming took 5 bases from V and 2 from J, leaving 3 bases between them. The CDR3 length is 10 residues. CDR3 amino acids: CSARQETQYF. In DNA, the CDR3 is TGCAGTGCTCGTCAAGAGACCCAGTACTTC.

This clone came up once. The gene calls are TRBV30 and TRBJ1-1; no clear D. V lost 5 bases, J lost 1 base, and 8 bases lay in between. The CDR3 totals 12 residues. Germline assignment: CDR1 GTSNPN and CDR2 SVGIG (reference sequence). CDR3 residues: CAWGRPNTEAFF. The CDR3 nucleotides are TGTGCCTGGGGACGCCCGAACACTGAAGCTTTCTTT.

The V gene is TRBV2, the J gene TRBJ2-5; 10 bases fit TRBD1. The CDR3 length is 16 residues. The junction had 13 bases not matched to a gene; V was cut back by 9 bases and J by 3 bases. The germline CDR1 and CDR2 sequences are SNHLY and FYNNEI. The CDR3 is CARLPDDRGREETQYF. CDR3 DNA: TGTGCCAGGTTACCCGACGACAGGGGGCGCGAAGAGACCCAGTACTTC.

The rearrangement uses TRBV10-3 and TRBJ2-1; TRBD2 agrees at 13 bases. V lost 6 bases, J lost 5 bases, and 4 bases stayed unmatched. The CDR3 totals 15 residues. Germline CDR1 reads ENHRY; CDR2 reads SYGVKD. The CDR3 protein is CAISFTSGRDNEQFF. CDR3 bases: TGTGCCATCAGCTTTACTAGCGGGAGGGACAATGAGCAGTTCTTC.

The chain joins TRBV5-1 to TRBJ2-7, with 7 bases lining up with TRBD2. After removal of 0 bases from V and 5 bases from J, the junction contained 8 bases not matched to a gene. Germline V gives CDR1 SGHRS, CDR2 YFSETQ. The CDR3 runs to 15 residues. The CDR3 bases are TGCGCCAGCAGCTTGGACGGGGCGGGAGTCGACGAGCAGTACTTC. This translates into CASSLDGAGVDEQYF.

The CDR3 sequence: CASSVEKGVTHEQYF. In DNA form, the CDR3 reads TGTGCCAGCAGCGTAGAAAAGGGCGTAACCCACGAGCAGTACTTC. The rearrangement links TRBV9 to TRBJ2-7; D uncertain. V was trimmed by 0 bases and J by 5 bases, leaving 15 bases between them. The CDR3 spans 15 residues. In germline, CDR1 is SGDLS, CDR2 YYNGEE.

The V gene is TRBV28, the J gene TRBJ1-1; 9 bases align to TRBD1. V trimming: 9 bases; J trimming: 1 base; junction bases outside the gene matches: 9. Germline CDR1 and CDR2: MDHEN and SYDVKM. The CDR3 length is 15 residues. CDR3 DNA: TGTGCCAGTAGCCCCCAGGACAGGGGGAACACTGAAGCTTTCTTT. This encodes CASSPQDRGNTEAFF.

To note about this clone: Other nucleotide sequences in the sample specify the same CDR3. The chain links TRBV5-1 to TRBJ2-5; 9 nucleotides line up with TRBD1. Per the germline V gene, CDR1 is SGHRS and CDR2 is YFSETQ. Losses at the gene ends were 0 bases for V and 1 base for J; bases not matched to a gene: 1. CDR3 length: 15 amino acids. CDR3 sequence (DNA): TGCGCCAGCAGCTTGGTGGGACAGGGCCAAGAGACCCAGTACTTC. Translation gives CASSLVGQGQETQYF.

The CDR3, as DNA: TGTGCCAGCAGACCAGACAGGGAGGGAGGTAGGGTGCAGTTCTTC. Its translation: CASRPDREGGRVQFF. V gene TRBV7-2 combines with J gene TRBJ2-1, with D tentatively TRBD1 or TRBD2 (7 bases each). Between the trimmed V and J ends, which lost 6 bases and 12 bases, there was a span of 24 bases. The V gene's germline CDR1 is SGHTA and CDR2 FQGNSA. The CDR3 is 15 residues long.

The chain joins TRBV6-1 to TRBJ1-2, with 7 bases identical to TRBD1. V gave up 4 bases and J gave up 2 bases; unmatched junction bases: 7. CDR3 size: 15 residues. In germline, CDR1 is MNHNS, CDR2 SASEGT. Here the CDR3 reads CASSGQGGGNYGYTF. In DNA, the CDR3 is TGTGCCAGCAGTGGACAGGGAGGGGGGAACTATGGCTACACCTTC.